This T cell receptor (beta chain) was profiled in a study of siplizumab effects on memory and regulatory T cells. The study, taken as a whole, reports: Sequences below about 10^-5 frequency were poorly captured, limiting mapping of alloreactive clones.

Per individual sample, around 9.1 x 10^4 TCR templates were assayed. The table came from immunoSEQ multiplex PCR; TCRdb's copy has only in-frame clones and leaves some out. Of approximately 100,000 clones in the sample, 91% were seen once. The CDR3 covers 13 residues. Looked up from germline, CDR1 is SGHNT and CDR2 is YENEEA. V gave up 1 base and J gave up 7 bases, with 11 bases separating them. A remark on this clone: Its antigen is still unknown.

The sequenced sample was CD4+ T cells sorted from blood. The chain is built from TRBV11-3 and TRBJ2-7; the D gene is possibly TRBD2 (6 bases). The clonotype originates from a human donor in good health. Some clones in this sample may be carry-over from other donors' samples. This chain's CDR3 is CASSLGREHEQYF. Written as DNA, the CDR3 is TGTGCCAGCAGCTTAGGTCGGGAGCATGAGCAGTACTTC. Full variable domain (rest looked up from reference TRBV11-3 and TRBJ2-7): EAGVVQSPRYKIIEKKQPVAFWCNPISGHNTLYWYLQNLGQGPELLIRYENEEAVDDSQLPKDRFSAERLKGVDSTLKIQPAELGDSAVYLCASSLGREHEQYFGPGTRLTVT.